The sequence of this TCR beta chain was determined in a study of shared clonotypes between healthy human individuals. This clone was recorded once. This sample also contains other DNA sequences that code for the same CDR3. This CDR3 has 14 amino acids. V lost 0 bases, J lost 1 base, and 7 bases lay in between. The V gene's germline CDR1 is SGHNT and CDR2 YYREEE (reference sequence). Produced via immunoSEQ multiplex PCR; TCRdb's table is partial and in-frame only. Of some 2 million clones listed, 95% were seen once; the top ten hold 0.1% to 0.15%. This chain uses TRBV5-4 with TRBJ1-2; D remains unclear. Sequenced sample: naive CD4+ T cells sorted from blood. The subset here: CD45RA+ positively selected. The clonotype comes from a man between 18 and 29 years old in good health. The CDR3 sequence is CASSLAGVNYGYTF. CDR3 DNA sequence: TGTGCCAGCAGCTTGGCTGGGGTTAACTATGGCTACACCTTC. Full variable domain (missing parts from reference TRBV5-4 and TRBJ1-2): ETGVTQSPTHLIKTRGQQVTLRCSSQSGHNTVSWYQQALGQGPQFIFQYYREEENGRGNFPPRFSGLQFPNYSSELNVNALELDDSALYLCASSLAGVNYGYTFGSGTRLTVV.